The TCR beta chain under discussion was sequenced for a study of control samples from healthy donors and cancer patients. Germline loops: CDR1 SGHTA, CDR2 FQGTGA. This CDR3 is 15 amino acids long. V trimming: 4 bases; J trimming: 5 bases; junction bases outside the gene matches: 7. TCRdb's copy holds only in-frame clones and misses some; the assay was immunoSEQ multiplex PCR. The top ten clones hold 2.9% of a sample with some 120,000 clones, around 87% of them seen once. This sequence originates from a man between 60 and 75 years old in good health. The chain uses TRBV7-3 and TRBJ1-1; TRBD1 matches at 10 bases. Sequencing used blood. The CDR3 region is CASSSQGQGSTEAFF. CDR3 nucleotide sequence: TGTGCCAGCAGCTCCCAGGGACAGGGGTCTACTGAAGCTTTCTTT.